Following are 17 T cell receptor beta chains from one sample sequenced in a study of OX40 agonist ivuxolimab in advanced cancers. Libraries were prepared by immunoSEQ multiplex PCR; TCRdb keeps only in-frame clonotypes and omits some of them. The data contain 55,000 to 80,000 clones, roughly 90% of them singletons. Specimen: CD4+ or CD8+ T cells sorted from blood, collected in a trial of the OX40 agonist ivuxolimab. These receptor sequences come from an adult with an advanced solid tumor such as melanoma, head and neck, liver or kidney cancer.

This chain uses TRBV2 with TRBJ1-4; D call uncertain. Germline CDR1 and CDR2: SNHLY and FYNNEI. There are 15 residues in the CDR3. V was pared by 3 bases and J by 8 bases, with 16 bases between. The CDR3: CASSDADGAGEKLFF. DNA for the CDR3: TGTGCCAGCAGTGACGCGGACGGAGCGGGAGAAAAACTGTTTTTT.

This chain joins TRBV4-3 and TRBJ1-2, with D unresolved. This CDR3 contains 15 residues. Per the germline V gene, CDR1 is LGHNA and CDR2 is YSLEER. Trimming took off 3 bases at V and 3 bases at J, with 14 bases between the two ends. The DNA for the CDR3 is TGCGCCAGCAGCCATGGAGGTTCCGGGGACTATGGCTACACCTTC. Its protein is CASSHGGSGDYGYTF.

Note on this clone: One end of the junction varies from germline; a read error may be responsible. The chain links TRBV7-2 to TRBJ2-2, with 10 nucleotides matching TRBD1. CDR1 and CDR2 (germline): SGHTA, FQGNSA. CDR3 length: 16 residues. CDR3 protein: CASSQGTGANTGELFF. In DNA form, the CDR3 reads TGCGCCAGCAGCCAGGGGACAGGGGCGAACACCGGGGAGCTGTTTTTT. Full variable domain (rest looked up from reference TRBV7-2 and TRBJ2-2): GAGVSQSPSNKVTEKGKDVELRCDPISGHTALYWYRQSLGQGLEFLIYFQGNSAPDKSGLPSDRFSAERTGGSVSTLTIQRTQQEDSAVYLCASSQGTGANTGELFFGEGSRLTVL.

This chain connects TRBV19 to TRBJ1-5; D is unclear. The germline V gene has CDR1 LNHDA and CDR2 SQIVND (reference sequence). This CDR3 contains 15 residues. V was trimmed by 1 base and J by 2 bases, leaving 9 bases between them. The chain's CDR3 is CASSIVTGGNQPQHF. DNA of the CDR3: TGTGCCAGTAGTATAGTGACCGGGGGCAATCAGCCCCAGCATTTT. The full variable domain, its missing parts supplied by reference TRBV19 and TRBJ1-5, is DGGITQSPKYLFRKEGQNVTLSCEQNLNHDAMYWYRQDPGQGLRLIYYSQIVNDFQKGDIAEGYSVSREKKESFPLTVTSAQKNPTAFYLCASSIVTGGNQPQHFGDGTRLSIL.

The J gene is TRBJ1-3, the V gene TRBV7-2; maybe TRBD1 (5 bases). The V gene lost 8 bases and the J gene lost 2 bases, with 10 bases spanning the gap. The V gene's germline CDR1 is SGHTA and CDR2 FQGNSA. CDR3 length: 13 residues. The CDR3 region has the DNA TGTGCCAGCGCTTTGGGGGCTGGAAACACCATATATTTT. Translating gives CASALGAGNTIYF.

The chain carries TRBV4-3 and TRBJ2-1; D may correspond to TRBD1 or TRBD2 (6 bases each). V was cut by 0 bases and J by 8 bases, with 17 bases left in between. From germline, CDR1 is LGHNA and CDR2 YSLEER. The CDR3 totals 16 residues. The CDR3 DNA follows: TGCGCCAGCAGCCAAGATCTGGGGGGCTGGGGGCATGAGCAGTTCTTC. Residues: CASSQDLGGWGHEQFF.

The chain uses TRBV6-1 and TRBJ2-7, with 11 nucleotides matching TRBD1. The CDR3 covers 15 residues. V lost 5 bases, J lost 2 bases, and 5 bases stayed unmatched. CDR1 MNHNS and CDR2 SASEGT come from the germline V gene. CDR3 protein: CASSKEGQGAYEQYF. The CDR3 region has the DNA TGTGCCAGCAGTAAAGAGGGACAGGGGGCCTACGAGCAGTACTTC.

This clone has only one observation. The CDR3 bases are TGCAGCGTATACGATCGAGGGGCGGGCACCGGGGAGCTGTTTTTT. Its translation: CSVYDRGAGTGELFF. The chain combines TRBV29-1 with TRBJ2-2; D may be TRBD1 or TRBD2 (5 bases each). The CDR3 loop spans 15 amino acids. V was pared by 6 bases and J by 4 bases, with 18 bases between. The germline V gene encodes CDR1 SQVTM and CDR2 ANQGSEA.

J is TRBJ1-2 and V is TRBV6-1; D perhaps matches TRBD1 (6 bases). Germline lookup yields CDR1 MNHNS and CDR2 SASEGT. The CDR3 covers 15 residues. The V end was cut by 4 bases, the J end by 3 bases, with 15 bases between. The CDR3 DNA reads as TGTGCCAGCAGTGCCAACAGGGCAGGGGACTATGGCTACACCTTC. Translated, it gives CASSANRAGDYGYTF.

The rearrangement links TRBV7-2 to TRBJ2-2, with TRBD2 matching 14 bases. The CDR3 covers 17 residues. Germline-derived CDR1 and CDR2 are SGHTA and FQGNSA. V dropped 3 bases and J dropped 7; count of bases not matched to a gene: 7. This CDR3 is CASSLFPTSGGVGELFF. The CDR3 nucleotides are TGTGCCAGCAGCTTGTTTCCGACTAGCGGGGGGGTCGGGGAGCTGTTTTTT.

The chain has TRBV10-3 and TRBJ1-2; maybe TRBD1 (6 bases). The germline V and J ends were trimmed by 1 base and 6 bases, with 15 bases remaining between them. Germline V gives CDR1 ENHRY, CDR2 SYGVKD. The CDR3 covers 15 residues. The CDR3 DNA sequence: TGTGCCATCAGTGAGTTCCAACAGGGTGATGATGGCTACACCTTC. It specifies CAISEFQQGDDGYTF.

The rearrangement joins TRBV6-1 to TRBJ1-2; TRBD1 aligns across 8 bases. Germline CDR1 and CDR2: MNHNS and SASEGT. After removal of 2 bases from V and 6 bases from J, the junction contained 8 bases not matched to a gene. CDR3 length: 15 amino acids. The CDR3 coding sequence is TGTGCCAGCAGTGAATGGCGGCAGGACAGGGATGGCTACACCTTC. It specifies CASSEWRQDRDGYTF.

The chain joins TRBV7-3 to TRBJ2-3; either TRBD1 or TRBD2 may supply D (5 bases each). Per the germline V gene, CDR1 is SGHTA and CDR2 is FQGTGA. Trimming removed 1 base from V and 2 bases from J, with 10 bases in between. The CDR3 is made up of 15 amino acids. Here the CDR3 reads CASSLMGEPTDTQYF. The CDR3 coding sequence is TGTGCCAGCAGCTTAATGGGGGAGCCCACAGATACGCAGTATTTT.

The chain has TRBV11-1 and TRBJ2-1; 7 bases are shared with TRBD2. Losses at the gene ends were 5 bases for V and 3 bases for J; bases not matched to a gene: 4. Germline CDR1 and CDR2: SGHAT and FQDESV (reference sequence). This CDR3 region has 14 residues. The CDR3 loop is CASSPRTSYNEQFF. The CDR3 nucleotides read TGTGCCAGCAGCCCCCGGACTAGCTACAATGAGCAGTTCTTC.

The V gene is TRBV4-2, the J gene TRBJ2-7; 12 nucleotides align to TRBD1. V lost 5 bases and J lost 5; bases outside the gene matches: 10. The CDR3 extends over 16 amino acids. CDR1 is LGHNA, CDR2 YNFKEQ, per germline. Here the CDR3 DNA reads TGTGCCAGCAGCTTCTCAACCGGGACAGGGGGCCACGAGCAGTACTTC. Protein: CASSFSTGTGGHEQYF.

This chain connects TRBV2 to TRBJ2-5, with TRBD2 matching 10 bases. The CDR3 runs 15 residues. V was pared by 1 base and J by 5 bases, with 4 bases of the junction left unmatched. Germline CDR1 is SNHLY and CDR2 is FYNNEI. The CDR3 sequence is CASSEVAGGRETQYF. CDR3 coding DNA: TGTGCCAGCAGTGAAGTAGCGGGGGGAAGGGAGACCCAGTACTTC.

This chain uses TRBV28 with TRBJ1-2, with 7 bases identical to TRBD1. This CDR3 has 15 amino acids. Trimming took 2 bases from V and 8 from J; bases not matched to a gene: 11. Germline loops: CDR1 MDHEN, CDR2 SYDVKM. CDR3 nucleotide sequence: TGTGCCAGCAGTTTAGGGACAGATTCAAGCTTGGGCTACACCTTC. This encodes CASSLGTDSSLGYTF.